This TCR beta chain was retrieved from a study of blood T cells in healthy people across ages. Whole-study results and caveats: Per million T cells, TCR beta diversity dropped roughly linearly as age increased.

The authors ran a second PCR of about 7 to 11 cycles using a sample-barcoded 5' primer and a J-beta primer mix. TCRdb redid the calling of the 5' RACE reads with MiXCR, one entry per CDR3 protein. Found here are 380,000 or so distinct CDR3 sequences, approximately 47% of them singletons; the top ten hold 51%. Trimming took 3 bases from V and 5 from J, leaving 14 bases between them. This CDR3 comprises 15 residues. CDR1 SGDLS and CDR2 YYNGEE come from the germline V gene. For this clonotype: Antigen unknown.

This clonotype was sampled from a man in his sixties in good health. This chain joins TRBV9 and TRBJ1-4; D is perhaps TRBD1 (6 bases). Sequenced: blood. As DNA, the CDR3 is TGTGCCAGCAGCGCGACGGACAGCCCGAATGAAAAACTGTTTTTT. It yields the protein CASSATDSPNEKLFF.